The sequence of this TCR beta chain was determined in a study of vaccination and CD4 T cells after COVID-19. Turning to this clonotype: Its antigen is not known.

This CDR3 has 14 amino acids. V lost 1 base and J lost 4, with 10 bases in between. In germline, CDR1 is SGHAT, CDR2 FQNNGV. The Oncomine TCR Beta short-read assay was what sequenced the DNA obtained from cultured CD4+ T cells. TCRdb re-analysed the PCR reads in MiXCR, keeping a single row per CDR3 protein. This sample has about 23,000 distinct CDR3 sequences; 45% to 65% occur once, and the top ten carry about 3%. Indicated treatment: approximately 9-day PBMC culture with coronavirus spike peptide pools or control peptides (ViraFEST assay). The rearrangement uses TRBV11-2 and TRBJ1-2; D is ambiguous. The origin of this receptor is a human donor who had recovered from COVID-19. Sequencing was performed on CD4+ T cells from blood, cultured in vitro. CDR3: CASSLGAGGYGYTF. In DNA, the CDR3 is TGTGCCAGCAGCTTAGGGGCAGGCGGCTATGGCTACACCTTC.